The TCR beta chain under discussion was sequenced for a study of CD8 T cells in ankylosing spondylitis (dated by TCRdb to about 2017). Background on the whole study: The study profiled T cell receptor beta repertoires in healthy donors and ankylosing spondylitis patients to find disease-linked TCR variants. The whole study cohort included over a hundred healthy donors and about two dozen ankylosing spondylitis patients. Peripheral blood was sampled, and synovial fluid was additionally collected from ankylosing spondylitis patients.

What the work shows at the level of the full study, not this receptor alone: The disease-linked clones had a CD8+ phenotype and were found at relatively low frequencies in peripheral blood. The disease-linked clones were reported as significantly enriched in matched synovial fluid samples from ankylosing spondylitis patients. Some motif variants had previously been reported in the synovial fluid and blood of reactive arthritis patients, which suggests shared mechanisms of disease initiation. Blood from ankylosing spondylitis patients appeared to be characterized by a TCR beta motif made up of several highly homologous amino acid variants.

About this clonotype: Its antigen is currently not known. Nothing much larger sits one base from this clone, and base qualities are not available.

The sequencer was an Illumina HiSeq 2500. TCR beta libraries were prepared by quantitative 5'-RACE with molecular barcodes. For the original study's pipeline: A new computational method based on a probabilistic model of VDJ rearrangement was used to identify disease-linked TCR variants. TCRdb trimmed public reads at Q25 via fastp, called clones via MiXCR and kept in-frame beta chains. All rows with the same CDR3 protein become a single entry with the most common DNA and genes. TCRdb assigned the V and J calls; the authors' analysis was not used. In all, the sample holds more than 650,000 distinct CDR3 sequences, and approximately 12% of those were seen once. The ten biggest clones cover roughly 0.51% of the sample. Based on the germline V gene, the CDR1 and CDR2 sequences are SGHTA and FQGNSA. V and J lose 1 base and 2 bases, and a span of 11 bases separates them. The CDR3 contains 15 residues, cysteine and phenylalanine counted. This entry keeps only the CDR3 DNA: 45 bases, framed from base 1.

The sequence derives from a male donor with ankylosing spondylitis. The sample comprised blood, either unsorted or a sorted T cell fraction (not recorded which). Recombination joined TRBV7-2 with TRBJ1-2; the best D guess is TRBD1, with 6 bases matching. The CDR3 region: CASSLVGRGNYGYTF. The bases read TGTGCCAGCAGCTTAGTAGGCAGGGGAAACTATGGCTACACCTTC.